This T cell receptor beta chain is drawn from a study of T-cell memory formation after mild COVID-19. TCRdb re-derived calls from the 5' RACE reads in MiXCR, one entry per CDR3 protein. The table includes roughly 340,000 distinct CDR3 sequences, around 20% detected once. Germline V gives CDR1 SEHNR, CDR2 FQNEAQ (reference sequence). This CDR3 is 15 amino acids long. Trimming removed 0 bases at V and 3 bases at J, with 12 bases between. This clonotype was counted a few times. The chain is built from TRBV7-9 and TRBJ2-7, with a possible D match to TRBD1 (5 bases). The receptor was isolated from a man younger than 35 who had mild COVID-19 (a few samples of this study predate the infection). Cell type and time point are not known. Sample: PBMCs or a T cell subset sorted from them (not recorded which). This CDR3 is CASSLALGRDYEQYF. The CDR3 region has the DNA TGTGCCAGCAGCTTAGCTCTCGGCAGGGACTACGAGCAGTACTTC.